This paragraph reports one T cell receptor (beta chain). The CDR3 runs to 15 residues. CDR1 is MNHNS and CDR2 is SASEGT in the germline V gene. Unmatched junction bases numbered 5, after V lost 4 bases and J lost 2 bases. This sample is part of a study of tumor-infiltrating lymphocytes in primary liver carcinoma. The authors made TCR beta cDNA from approximately 500 ng total RNA with a constant-region primer. A slightly modified ARM-PCR protocol with three nested multiplex PCR rounds produced these TCR beta libraries. Both of the initial two PCR rounds ran for roughly 11 cycles and employed TRBV1-TRBV30 forward primers alongside a C-beta reverse primer. TCRdb analysed the multiplex PCR reads with MiXCR anew, one entry per CDR3 protein. The table records approximately 300,000 distinct CDR3 sequences, approximately 60% of them present only once. Unsorted whole blood served as the source of blood RNA, and germline DNA was extracted as well.

V and J are TRBV6-1 and TRBJ2-7, with 10 bases aligning to TRBD2. The clonotype was recovered from a man aged 35-49 years with primary liver carcinoma and hepatitis B virus infection. Sequencing used peripheral blood. DNA of the CDR3: TGTGCCAGCAGTGCTACTAGCGGGACGACCTACGAGCAGTACTTC. Its translation is CASSATSGTTYEQYF.